The 18 T cell receptor beta chains in this list originate from one sample, sequenced in a study of CD8 T cells in Susac syndrome (dated by TCRdb to the late 2010s). Library preparation employed the immunoSEQ multiplex PCR assay. RNA was extracted using the RNeasy kit, and roughly 0.5 to 1 microgram was reverse transcribed with random hexamers. TCRdb reanalyzed the raw reads on its own, using fastp at Q25 for trimming and MiXCR for clone calling, and kept in-frame beta chains. Identical CDR3 proteins give one entry, which carries the most common genes and DNA. The sample table contains about 150,000 distinct CDR3 sequences; only one count was recorded for nearly 97% of them. The ten largest make up over 0.12% of the sample. The sample consisted of CD8+ T cells from PBMCs. These receptors all come from a human donor with multiple sclerosis.

V and J are TRBV18 and TRBJ2-5, with 10 bases fitting TRBD1. V was clipped by 6 bases and J by 4 bases; unmatched bases: 8. The CDR3 length is 15 residues. Germline CDR1 and CDR2: KGHSH and LQKENI. The CDR3 here is CASSGQGLEGETQYF. The CDR3 DNA reads TGTGCCAGCTCGGGACAGGGGCTTGAGGGAGAGACCCAGTACTTC. The entire variable domain, with the rest obtained from reference TRBV18 and TRBJ2-5, is as follows: NAGVMQNPRHLVRRRGQEARLRCSPMKGHSHVYWYRQLPEEGLKFMVYLQKENIIDESGMPKERFSAEFPKEGPSILRIQQVVRGDSAAYFCASSGQGLEGETQYFGPGTRLLVL.

V usage is TRBV5-4 and J usage is TRBJ2-2; no firm D call. The CDR3 runs 14 residues. V lost 2 bases to trimming and J lost 1 base, with 6 bases between them. Germline loops: CDR1 SGHNT, CDR2 YYREEE (reference sequence). In nucleotides, the CDR3 is TGTGCCAGCAGCTTTTACGGGAACACCGGGGAGCTGTTTTTT. Its protein is CASSFYGNTGELFF.

The rearrangement uses TRBV5-6 and TRBJ2-1; 9 nucleotides agree with TRBD1. The CDR3 is made up of 18 amino acids. Germline CDR1 is SGHDT and CDR2 is YYEEEE. V gave up 0 bases and J gave up 5 bases; unmatched junction bases: 12. In DNA form, the CDR3 reads TGTGCCAGCAGCTTGGAGGGCGTCTACAGGGGGCAGAACAATGAGCAGTTCTTC. It encodes CASSLEGVYRGQNNEQFF.

This chain uses TRBV7-2 with TRBJ2-7; D is uncertain. The germline gives CDR1 SGHTA, CDR2 FQGNSA. The CDR3 contains 13 residues. The V and J ends lost 0 bases and 2 bases respectively, with 5 bases between them. CDR3: CASSLAKAYEQYV. The CDR3 bases are TGTGCCAGCAGCTTAGCGAAGGCCTACGAGCAGTACGTC.

The genes are TRBV6-5 and TRBJ2-7; D unresolved. The germline CDR1 and CDR2 sequences are MNHEY and SVGAGI. V lost 5 bases, J lost 2 bases, and 10 bases lay in between. The CDR3 runs to 13 residues. Here the CDR3 DNA reads TGTGCCAGCAGTCCCCGGTCCGCCTACGAGCAGTACTTC. Amino acid sequence: CASSPRSAYEQYF.

In this sample, this clonotype turned up once. The rearrangement uses TRBV9 and TRBJ1-1; D is uncertain. The CDR3 is made up of 13 amino acids. Germline CDR1 reads SGDLS; CDR2 reads YYNGEE. Deletions cut 0 bases from V and 7 bases from J, with 10 bases between. CDR3: CASSVGWEGEAFF. The CDR3 DNA follows: TGTGCCAGCAGCGTAGGGTGGGAAGGTGAAGCTTTCTTT.

V and J are TRBV7-9 and TRBJ2-4, with D possibly TRBD1 on 5 matching bases. The CDR3 covers 16 residues. V shed 5 bases and J shed 2 bases, with 16 bases lying between them. Germline CDR1 and CDR2: SEHNR and FQNEAQ (reference sequence). The CDR3 region is CASSPQGSTTKNIQYF. Written as DNA, the CDR3 is TGTGCCAGCAGCCCTCAGGGATCAACGACCAAAAACATTCAGTACTTC.

V usage is TRBV7-9 and J usage is TRBJ2-1; 9 bases match TRBD1. Trimming took 3 bases from V and 2 from J; bases not matched to a gene: 5. The CDR3 loop spans 16 amino acids. Germline V gene data show CDR1 as SEHNR and CDR2 as FQNEAQ (reference sequence). DNA for the CDR3: TGTGCCAGCAGCTTCTCCGGGACAGGGACCTACAATGAGCAGTTCTTC. Its protein product is CASSFSGTGTYNEQFF.

The genes are TRBV5-1 and TRBJ2-3; 9 bases line up with TRBD1. The length of the CDR3 is 17 residues. Germline V lookup: CDR1 SGHRS, CDR2 YFSETQ. V lost 0 bases, J lost 4 bases, and 9 bases stayed unmatched. This CDR3 is CASSLAITGGIADTQYF. CDR3 in DNA: TGCGCCAGCAGCTTGGCCATAACAGGGGGCATTGCAGATACGCAGTATTTT.

The chain joins TRBV7-3 to TRBJ2-1; perhaps TRBD2 as D (6 bases). CDR1 is SGHTA, CDR2 FQGTGA, per germline. Trimming removed 3 bases from V and 5 bases from J, with 11 bases in between. The CDR3 length is 14 residues. The CDR3 DNA sequence: TGTGCCAGCAGCTTCCGGGACTCAAACAATGAGCAGTTCTTC. This translates into CASSFRDSNNEQFF.

The chain recombines TRBV29-1 with TRBJ2-7, with D possibly being TRBD2 (7 bases). The CDR3 runs to 12 residues. Germline-derived CDR1 and CDR2 are SQVTM and ANQGSEA. V lost 4 bases, J lost 6 bases, and 13 bases lay in between. As DNA, the CDR3 is TGCAGCGTTGTAGGGGGGAGGGGCGAGCAGTACGTC. Protein product: CSVVGGRGEQYV.

This chain joins TRBV27 and TRBJ2-1, with 9 bases lining up with TRBD1. The CDR3 has 14 amino acids. The germline CDR1 and CDR2 sequences are MNHEY and SMNVEV (reference sequence). V lost 4 bases, J lost 6 bases, and 4 bases stayed unmatched. Here the CDR3 reads CASSSTTGGNEQFF. The CDR3 DNA is TGTGCCAGCAGTTCCACGACAGGGGGCAATGAGCAGTTCTTC.

The chain uses TRBV29-1 and TRBJ2-2, with D perhaps matching TRBD1 or TRBD2 (5 bases each). This CDR3 has 12 residues. The germline gives CDR1 SQVTM, CDR2 ANQGSEA. The germline V and J ends were trimmed by 3 bases and 6 bases, with 8 bases remaining between them. The CDR3 DNA reads as TGCAGCGTTGAGGGGGAATCCGGGGAGCTGTTTTTT. It is translated as CSVEGESGELFF.

The chain couples TRBV2 to TRBJ1-6; D perhaps matches TRBD1 (6 bases). CDR1 SNHLY and CDR2 FYNNEI come from the germline V gene. This CDR3 region has 14 residues. V shed 5 bases and J shed 10 bases, with 15 bases lying between them. DNA of the CDR3: TGTGCCAGCAGTCAACGACAGGAAAAATCACCCCTCCACTTT. Its translation is CASSQRQEKSPLHF.

As regards this clonotype: At one of its ends the junction is not consistent with the germline gene, which may arise from a read error. V and J are TRBV2 and TRBJ1-2; no definite D call. The CDR3 consists of 13 residues. From germline, CDR1 is SNHLY and CDR2 FYNNEI. In DNA, the CDR3 is TGTGCCAGCAGGGAAGGCCGAGGGAATGGCTACACCTTC. Amino acid sequence: CASREGRGNGYTF.

V is TRBV29-1 and J is TRBJ2-3; D not certain. The CDR3 runs to 14 residues. Trimming cost V 0 bases and J 5 bases, with 12 bases left between them. Germline lookup yields CDR1 SQVTM and CDR2 ANQGSEA. CDR3 in DNA: TGCAGCGTTGAAGATTTGCTCGCTGTAGATACGCAGTATTTT. This codes for CSVEDLLAVDTQYF.

This clonotype appeared once. The chain combines TRBV19 with TRBJ2-2, with unresolved D. This CDR3 is built from 12 residues. The germline V gene encodes CDR1 LNHDA and CDR2 SQIVND (reference sequence). Trimming pared 3 bases from V and 6 bases from J, leaving 5 bases between. The DNA for the CDR3 is TGTGCCAGTAGTATTCAACCCGGGGAGCTGTTTTTT. Translation gives CASSIQPGELFF.

This clonotype was seen just once. J is TRBJ2-1 and V is TRBV12-3 or TRBV12-4, with unresolved D. V was clipped by 6 bases and J by 15 bases, with 15 bases between them. This CDR3 has 11 amino acids. Written as DNA, the CDR3 is TGTGCCAGCAGGTCGTCTCAGGTACTGTTCTTC. The encoded protein is CASRSSQVLFF.